The T cell receptor (beta chain) under discussion was sequenced for a study of beta chain features in type 1 diabetes. Since all of the isolated RNA was reverse transcribed, expressed TCRB transcripts were what got sequenced. The protocol was immunoSEQ multiplex PCR, while the TCRdb copy is restricted to in-frame clones and leaves out a portion. The table records 130,000 to 150,000 clones, about a tenth of them present only once. From germline, CDR1 is SGHTA and CDR2 FQGNSA. This CDR3 region has 13 residues. J lost 6 bases, V lost 5 bases, and 4 bases had no gene match. The sample consisted of central memory CD4+ T cells from blood. This chain joins TRBV7-2 and TRBJ1-5; 7 bases agree with TRBD1. This TCR was sampled from a man younger than 35 in good health. DNA of the CDR3: TGTGCCAGCAGCGAAAGGGGGCCTCAGCCCCAGCATTTT. Its protein product is CASSERGPQPQHF.